This T cell receptor (beta chain) derives from a study of cytomegalovirus exposure and HLA in healthy donors. Study-level results: In a later analysis, the majority of CMV-associated beta chains seemingly showed HLA restriction.

Concerning this clone itself: The antigen remains unidentified.

Germline assignment: CDR1 SGHRS and CDR2 YFSETQ. With 3 bases removed from V and 0 bases from J, the gap between germline ends came to 7 bases. There are 14 residues in the CDR3. Researchers ran the PCR with 60 Vbeta and 13 Jbeta primers. Produced via immunoSEQ multiplex PCR; TCRdb's table is partial and in-frame only. The sample consists of 150,000 to 200,000 clones, roughly 8.7% of them appearing once. Sequencing input: PBMCs. The sequence derives from a woman in her twenties or thirties in good health and CMV-seropositive. The chain joins TRBV5-1 to TRBJ2-1, with D unclear. The CDR3 spells CASSSRSSYNEQFF. The CDR3 DNA is TGCGCCAGCAGCTCCCGCAGCTCCTACAATGAGCAGTTCTTC.